These T cell receptor beta chains were read from a single sample in a study of long-term antiretroviral therapy in people with HIV. TCRdb's copy holds only in-frame clones and misses some; the assay was immunoSEQ multiplex PCR. The sample carries about 33,000 clones, about three quarters recorded once. Sequences were derived from unsorted PBMCs, sampled 2 years after starting antiretroviral therapy. These receptors were collected from a woman between 45 and 65 years old with HIV. The CDR3 runs from the conserved cysteine through the conserved F or W. Each record gives: clone size, J gene, V gene, D gene, CDR3 protein, CDR3 DNA. A D gene is named only where the DNA matches it firmly. Where a row states a size, it is once, few, many or the class of an expanded clone; other rows omit it.

clone size: .; J gene: TRBJ2-3; V gene: TRBV5-1; D gene: .; CDR3 protein: CASSLKAATDTQYF; CDR3 DNA: TGCGCCAGCAGCTTGAAGGCGGCCACAGATACGCAGTATTTT
clone size: .; J gene: TRBJ2-7; V gene: TRBV10-3; D gene: TRBD1; CDR3 protein: CAISEPGGQGRYEQYF; CDR3 DNA: TGTGCCATCAGTGAGCCGGGTGGACAGGGTCGGTACGAGCAGTACTTC
clone size: .; J gene: TRBJ2-1; V gene: TRBV7-2; D gene: .; CDR3 protein: CASSLGASSYNEQFF; CDR3 DNA: TGTGCCAGCAGCTTAGGGGCCAGCTCCTACAATGAGCAGTTCTTC
clone size: .; J gene: TRBJ1-1; V gene: TRBV29-1; D gene: .; CDR3 protein: CSASGTWTEAFF; CDR3 DNA: TGCAGCGCCTCGGGGACATGGACTGAAGCTTTCTTT
clone size: .; J gene: TRBJ2-1; V gene: TRBV29-1; D gene: .; CDR3 protein: CSVPGPNEQFF; CDR3 DNA: TGCAGCGTTCCCGGACCCAATGAGCAGTTCTTC
clone size: few; J gene: TRBJ2-1; V gene: TRBV7-3; D gene: .; CDR3 protein: CASSLGTSVSYNEQFF; CDR3 DNA: TGTGCCAGCAGCTTAGGGACTTCCGTATCCTACAATGAGCAGTTCTTC
clone size: .; J gene: TRBJ2-7; V gene: TRBV30; D gene: TRBD1; CDR3 protein: CAWSRTGAYEQYF; CDR3 DNA: TGTGCCTGGAGCCGGACAGGGGCCTACGAGCAGTACTTC
clone size: .; J gene: TRBJ2-2; V gene: TRBV7-8; D gene: TRBD1; CDR3 protein: CASTSPGQRNTGELFF; CDR3 DNA: TGTGCCAGCACCAGCCCGGGACAGAGGAACACCGGGGAGCTGTTTTTT
clone size: few; J gene: TRBJ1-1; V gene: TRBV7-9; D gene: .; CDR3 protein: CASSSQQYEAFF; CDR3 DNA: TGTGCCAGCAGCTCCCAGCAGTACGAAGCTTTCTTT
clone size: .; J gene: TRBJ2-3; V gene: TRBV7-9; D gene: TRBD1; CDR3 protein: CASLGQGVPDTQYF; CDR3 DNA: TGTGCCAGCCTGGGACAGGGAGTACCAGATACGCAGTATTTT
clone size: .; J gene: TRBJ2-7; V gene: TRBV19; D gene: .; CDR3 protein: CASSISRGPSYEQYF; CDR3 DNA: TGTGCCAGTAGTATTTCCAGGGGTCCCTCCTACGAGCAGTACTTC
clone size: .; J gene: TRBJ1-5; V gene: TRBV18; D gene: .; CDR3 protein: CASSPPPGLQNQPQHF; CDR3 DNA: TGTGCCAGCTCACCACCTCCAGGACTGCAAAATCAGCCCCAGCATTTT
clone size: .; J gene: TRBJ2-5; V gene: TRBV4-1; D gene: .; CDR3 protein: CASSQDQGGLETQYF; CDR3 DNA: TGCGCCAGCAGCCAAGATCAAGGTGGCTTAGAGACCCAGTACTTC
clone size: .; J gene: TRBJ1-2; V gene: TRBV7-9; D gene: TRBD1; CDR3 protein: CASSGGQNYGYTF; CDR3 DNA: TGTGCCAGCAGCGGGGGACAGAACTATGGCTACACCTTC
clone size: .; J gene: TRBJ2-3; V gene: TRBV27; D gene: .; CDR3 protein: CASSVDRFPDTQYF; CDR3 DNA: TGTGCCAGCAGTGTAGACAGGTTCCCAGATACGCAGTATTTT
clone size: once; J gene: TRBJ2-2; V gene: TRBV6-6; D gene: .; CDR3 protein: CASSSDGASSTGELFF; CDR3 DNA: TGTGCCAGCAGTTCCGACGGGGCGTCAAGCACCGGGGAGCTGTTTTTT
clone size: .; J gene: TRBJ2-5; V gene: TRBV7-9; D gene: TRBD1; CDR3 protein: CASSLTRQGWMRETQYF; CDR3 DNA: TGTGCCAGCAGCTTAACTCGACAGGGTTGGATGAGGGAGACCCAGTACTTC
clone size: few; J gene: TRBJ2-7; V gene: TRBV5-1; D gene: .; CDR3 protein: CASSLEGRTIYEQYF; CDR3 DNA: TGCGCCAGCAGCTTGGAGGGCAGGACGATCTACGAGCAGTACTTC
clone size: .; J gene: TRBJ2-3; V gene: TRBV5-1; D gene: .; CDR3 protein: CASSLVLAQGDTQYF; CDR3 DNA: TGCGCCAGCAGCTTGGTCCTAGCGCAAGGAGATACGCAGTATTTT
clone size: .; J gene: TRBJ2-3; V gene: TRBV7-9; D gene: .; CDR3 protein: CASSLARTTDTQYF; CDR3 DNA: TGTGCCAGCAGCTTAGCTAGGACGACAGATACGCAGTATTTT
clone size: .; J gene: TRBJ2-3; V gene: TRBV12-5; D gene: TRBD2; CDR3 protein: CASGLAPGLAGGRWDTQYF; CDR3 DNA: TGTGCTAGTGGTTTGGCTCCCGGACTAGCGGGGGGGCGCTGGGATACGCAGTATTTT
clone size: .; J gene: TRBJ1-5; V gene: TRBV10-2; D gene: .; CDR3 protein: CASSESGPGSQPQHF; CDR3 DNA: TGCGCCAGCAGTGAGTCGGGCCCGGGGAGTCAGCCCCAGCATTTT
clone size: .; J gene: TRBJ1-2; V gene: TRBV29-1; D gene: .; CDR3 protein: CSVATNYGYTF; CDR3 DNA: TGCAGCGTTGCGACTAACTATGGCTACACCTTC
clone size: medium-sized; J gene: TRBJ2-3; V gene: TRBV7-6; D gene: TRBD1; CDR3 protein: CASSKTGFTDTQYF; CDR3 DNA: TGTGCCAGCAGCAAGACAGGGTTCACAGATACGCAGTATTTT
clone size: .; J gene: TRBJ1-1; V gene: TRBV18; D gene: .; CDR3 protein: CASSPSLNTEAFF; CDR3 DNA: TGTGCCAGCTCACCCAGTTTGAACACTGAAGCTTTCTTT
clone size: .; J gene: TRBJ2-7; V gene: TRBV6-7; D gene: TRBD2; CDR3 protein: CASSYIGSGGESSYEQYF; CDR3 DNA: TGTGCCAGCAGTTACATCGGTAGCGGGGGGGAAAGCTCCTACGAGCAGTACTTC
clone size: few; J gene: TRBJ1-1; V gene: TRBV6-1; D gene: TRBD1; CDR3 protein: CASSDRQGGRGGTEAFF; CDR3 DNA: TGTGCCAGCAGTGACCGACAGGGCGGACGGGGGGGGACTGAAGCTTTCTTT
clone size: .; J gene: TRBJ2-1; V gene: TRBV4-1; D gene: .; CDR3 protein: CASSHTSVEQFF; CDR3 DNA: TGCGCCAGCAGCCACACGTCCGTTGAGCAGTTCTTC
clone size: .; J gene: TRBJ1-1; V gene: TRBV5-1; D gene: .; CDR3 protein: CASKGTVNTEAFF; CDR3 DNA: TGCGCCAGCAAAGGGACGGTGAACACTGAAGCTTTCTTT
clone size: .; J gene: TRBJ2-1; V gene: TRBV6-5; D gene: TRBD1; CDR3 protein: CASSPGQSNEQFF; CDR3 DNA: TGTGCCAGCAGCCCGGGACAGAGCAATGAGCAGTTCTTC
clone size: .; J gene: TRBJ2-3; V gene: TRBV6-5; D gene: .; CDR3 protein: CASSYGVTQYF; CDR3 DNA: TGTGCCAGCAGTTACGGGGTTACGCAGTATTTT
clone size: .; J gene: TRBJ2-2; V gene: TRBV7-3; D gene: .; CDR3 protein: CASSFLADTGELFF; CDR3 DNA: TGTGCCAGCAGCTTTTTGGCGGACACCGGGGAGCTGTTTTTT
clone size: .; J gene: TRBJ1-1; V gene: TRBV7-9; D gene: TRBD1; CDR3 protein: CASSLVRGDTEAFF; CDR3 DNA: TGTGCCAGCAGCTTGGTCAGGGGGGACACTGAAGCTTTCTTT
clone size: .; J gene: TRBJ1-6; V gene: TRBV30; D gene: .; CDR3 protein: CAWSGGYNSPLHF; CDR3 DNA: TGTGCCTGGAGCGGGGGGTATAATTCACCCCTCCACTTT
clone size: once; J gene: TRBJ1-2; V gene: TRBV6-5; D gene: .; CDR3 protein: CASSPGSWSYTF; CDR3 DNA: TGTGCCAGCAGTCCAGGGTCTTGGAGCTACACCTTC
clone size: .; J gene: TRBJ1-4; V gene: TRBV6-1; D gene: .; CDR3 protein: CASSVTAAGAFEKLFF; CDR3 DNA: TGTGCCAGCAGTGTAACAGCCGCGGGGGCTTTTGAAAAACTGTTTTTT
clone size: .; J gene: TRBJ1-2; V gene: TRBV6-5; D gene: .; CDR3 protein: CASTRLAGQSYGYTF; CDR3 DNA: TGTGCCAGCACCCGACTGGCAGGGCAAAGCTATGGCTACACCTTC
clone size: once; J gene: TRBJ1-2; V gene: TRBV29-1; D gene: TRBD1; CDR3 protein: CSVELEQGSIYGYTF; CDR3 DNA: TGCAGCGTTGAACTGGAACAGGGGTCGATTTATGGCTACACCTTC
clone size: .; J gene: TRBJ2-2; V gene: TRBV10-1; D gene: .; CDR3 protein: CASSPTSNGTGELFF; CDR3 DNA: TGCGCCAGCAGCCCCACCTCAAACGGCACCGGGGAGCTGTTTTTT
clone size: .; J gene: TRBJ1-2; V gene: TRBV6-5; D gene: .; CDR3 protein: CASSFRNRANYGYTF; CDR3 DNA: TGTGCCAGCAGTTTCCGAAACAGGGCTAACTATGGCTACACCTTC
clone size: .; J gene: TRBJ2-5; V gene: TRBV5-1; D gene: TRBD2; CDR3 protein: CASSLRGGQETQYF; CDR3 DNA: TGCGCCAGCAGCCTCCGGGGGGGTCAAGAGACCCAGTACTTC
clone size: .; J gene: TRBJ2-7; V gene: TRBV7-9; D gene: .; CDR3 protein: CASSFSPNYEQYF; CDR3 DNA: TGTGCCAGCAGCTTCTCCCCGAACTACGAGCAGTACTTC
clone size: .; J gene: TRBJ1-5; V gene: TRBV23-1; D gene: .; CDR3 protein: CASGPRGSNQPQHF; CDR3 DNA: TGCGCCAGCGGCCCCAGGGGATCAAATCAGCCCCAGCATTTT
clone size: .; J gene: TRBJ1-1; V gene: TRBV2; D gene: TRBD1; CDR3 protein: CASRRTGITEAFF; CDR3 DNA: TGTGCCAGCAGACGGACAGGGATCACTGAAGCTTTCTTT
clone size: .; J gene: TRBJ2-2; V gene: TRBV25-1; D gene: TRBD2; CDR3 protein: CASSSGGPNTGELFF; CDR3 DNA: TGTGCCAGCAGCAGCGGGGGCCCGAACACCGGGGAGCTGTTTTTT
clone size: .; J gene: TRBJ2-3; V gene: TRBV5-1; D gene: .; CDR3 protein: CASSLTPAGISTDTQYF; CDR3 DNA: TGCGCCAGCAGCTTAACCCCCGCGGGGATAAGCACAGATACGCAGTATTTT
clone size: .; J gene: TRBJ1-4; V gene: TRBV19; D gene: .; CDR3 protein: CASSIATVNEKLFF; CDR3 DNA: TGTGCCAGTAGTATTGCTACAGTTAATGAAAAACTGTTTTTT
clone size: .; J gene: TRBJ2-3; V gene: TRBV18; D gene: .; CDR3 protein: CASSPVAGSTDTQYF; CDR3 DNA: TGTGCCAGCTCACCAGTGGCGGGAAGCACAGATACGCAGTATTTT
clone size: .; J gene: TRBJ1-4; V gene: TRBV10-3; D gene: .; CDR3 protein: CAISEQTMQYEKLFF; CDR3 DNA: TGTGCCATCAGTGAGCAAACTATGCAGTATGAAAAACTGTTTTTT
clone size: few; J gene: TRBJ1-2; V gene: TRBV14; D gene: TRBD1; CDR3 protein: CASRPWTGGYGYTF; CDR3 DNA: TGTGCCAGCAGACCGTGGACAGGGGGATATGGCTACACCTTC
clone size: .; J gene: TRBJ1-2; V gene: TRBV7-2; D gene: .; CDR3 protein: CASSRMGRLGYTF; CDR3 DNA: TGTGCCAGCAGCCGGATGGGAAGGTTGGGCTACACCTTC
clone size: .; J gene: TRBJ2-2; V gene: TRBV7-2; D gene: .; CDR3 protein: CASSLNLGADTGELFF; CDR3 DNA: TGTGCCAGCAGCTTAAACCTAGGGGCCGACACCGGGGAGCTGTTTTTT
clone size: .; J gene: TRBJ2-5; V gene: TRBV27; D gene: TRBD2; CDR3 protein: CASSSGLAGGEETQYF; CDR3 DNA: TGTGCCAGCAGTTCCGGACTAGCGGGGGGCGAAGAGACCCAGTACTTC
clone size: .; J gene: TRBJ1-6; V gene: TRBV11-2; D gene: .; CDR3 protein: CASSLRVGNSPLHF; CDR3 DNA: TGTGCCAGCAGCCTACGGGTTGGGAATTCACCCCTCCACTTT
clone size: .; J gene: TRBJ1-3; V gene: TRBV19; D gene: .; CDR3 protein: CASSAPSSGNTIYF; CDR3 DNA: TGTGCCAGTAGTGCTCCGAGCTCTGGAAACACCATATATTTT
clone size: .; J gene: TRBJ2-4; V gene: TRBV6-5; D gene: .; CDR3 protein: CASSTRSRIIQYF; CDR3 DNA: TGTGCCAGCAGTACCAGGTCTAGGATCATTCAGTACTTC
clone size: .; J gene: TRBJ1-4; V gene: TRBV14; D gene: TRBD1; CDR3 protein: CASSLDRGPGFNEKLFF; CDR3 DNA: TGTGCCAGCAGCCTTGACAGGGGGCCGGGGTTTAATGAAAAACTGTTTTTT